These 15 T cell receptor beta chains were all obtained from the same sample, sequenced in a study of blood T cells in healthy people across ages. Primed by a sample-barcoded 5' primer and a J-beta primer mix, a second PCR proceeded for about 6 to 11 cycles. TCRdb called the 5' RACE reads again in MiXCR, with one record for every CDR3 protein. The sample has some 1,500,000 distinct CDR3 sequences; roughly 43% are singletons. The sequencing sample was made of blood. The receptors were sampled from a young woman in good health.

The chain is built from TRBV12-3 or TRBV12-4 and TRBJ2-3; D possibly corresponds to TRBD2 (6 bases). The CDR3 is made up of 15 amino acids. Trimming shortened V by 1 base and J by 10 bases, and 18 bases separated the two germline ends. The CDR3, as DNA: TGTGCCAGCAGTTTAGGTCTAGCGAGTCCCGATGCGCAGTATTTT. It codes for CASSLGLASPDAQYF.

In its sample, this clonotype was seen a few times. The chain links TRBV6-6 to TRBJ2-1, with 9 bases fitting TRBD2. CDR1 is MNHNY and CDR2 is SVGAGI in the germline V gene (reference sequence). V dropped 7 bases and J dropped 8; count of bases not matched to a gene: 9. The CDR3 runs to 14 residues. In DNA form, the CDR3 reads TGTGCCAGCACAATTAGCGGGGGTATGGATGAGCAGTTCTTC. The encoded protein is CASTISGGMDEQFF.

The chain couples TRBV12-3 or TRBV12-4 to TRBJ2-3, with 8 bases aligning to TRBD1. With 3 bases clipped from V and 0 bases from J, the junction kept 2 bases outside the gene matches. The CDR3 is made up of 15 amino acids. This CDR3 reads CASSFAGGSTDTQYF. CDR3 DNA sequence: TGTGCCAGCAGTTTTGCAGGGGGCAGCACAGATACGCAGTATTTT.

V is TRBV5-1 and J is TRBJ2-3; tentatively, D is TRBD1 (6 bases). Trimming took off 3 bases at V and 2 bases at J, with 16 bases between the two ends. The CDR3 runs to 16 residues. Germline-derived CDR1 and CDR2 are SGHRS and YFSETQ. The CDR3 loop is CASSSRWGQTTDTQYF. The CDR3 region has the DNA TGCGCCAGCAGCTCGAGGTGGGGGCAGACCACAGATACGCAGTATTTT.

V and J are TRBV9 and TRBJ2-7, with D maybe TRBD2 (5 bases). Trimming took off 0 bases at V and 0 bases at J, with 13 bases between the two ends. The germline V gene has CDR1 SGDLS and CDR2 YYNGEE. CDR3 size: 16 residues. The CDR3 DNA reads as TGTGCCAGCAGCGTAGAACCAGCGGAATTCTCCTACGAGCAGTACTTC. This encodes CASSVEPAEFSYEQYF.

The chain joins TRBV24-1 to TRBJ1-4; D unclear. Germline V gene sequence: CDR1 KGHDR, CDR2 SFDVKD. V lost 8 bases and J lost 6, with 15 bases in between. The CDR3 is 14 amino acids. CDR3 DNA sequence: TGTGCCACCACCCCTTTCCCGCGGGATGAAAAACTGTTTTTT. Translating gives CATTPFPRDEKLFF.

As regards this clonotype: One junction end does not reproduce the germline sequence, and a read error may be involved. The chain carries TRBV7-2 and TRBJ2-7; D might be TRBD1 (7 bases). The germline CDR1 and CDR2 sequences are SGHTA and FQGNSA. The CDR3 spans 15 residues. CDR3 amino acids: CASSLRRGHSYEQYF. The DNA for the CDR3 is TGTGCAAGCAGCTTAAGGAGGGGGCACTCCTACGAGCAGTACTTC.

The V gene is TRBV28, the J gene TRBJ2-7, with TRBD2 matching over 8 bases. The CDR3 spans 15 residues. CDR1 is MDHEN, CDR2 SYDVKM, per germline. The V segment lost 3 bases and the J segment 3 bases; nucleotides outside the gene matches: 7. This CDR3 is CASSFTSGRVYEQYF. As DNA, the CDR3 is TGTGCCAGCAGTTTCACTAGCGGAAGAGTCTACGAGCAGTACTTC.

The chain uses TRBV25-1 and TRBJ1-6; maybe TRBD1 (6 bases). CDR1 MGHDK and CDR2 SYGVNS come from the germline V gene. Trimming removed 5 bases at V and 8 bases at J, with 16 bases between. CDR3 size: 15 residues. Here the CDR3 DNA reads TGTGCCAGCAGTTCCGACAGGCGACTTTATTCACCCCTCCACTTT. Translating it yields CASSSDRRLYSPLHF. The full variable domain, completed using reference TRBV25-1 and TRBJ1-6, is EADIYQTPRYLVIGTGKKITLECSQTMGHDKMYWYQQDPGMELHLIHYSYGVNSTEKGDLSSESTVSRIRTEHFPLTLESARPSHTSQYLCASSSDRRLYSPLHFGNGTRLTVT.

In this sample, this clonotype turned up once. V usage is TRBV18 and J usage is TRBJ2-4, with D unclear. The end of the DNA is better explained by TRBJ2-7, so the J call may be wrong. CDR1 and CDR2 (germline): KGHSH, LQKENI. This CDR3 contains 12 residues. The CDR3 here is CASASVDYEQYF. The CDR3 bases are TGTGCCAGCGCGTCGGTAGACTACGAGCAGTACTTC.

This clonotype has just a few counts. This chain links TRBV4-1 with TRBJ2-3; 7 nucleotides agree with TRBD1. The CDR3 runs 16 residues. Unmatched junction bases numbered 9, after V lost 3 bases and J lost 3 bases. From germline, CDR1 is MGHRA and CDR2 YSYEKL. CDR3 nucleotides: TGCGCCAGCAGCCACAAACAGGGGCTTCGGACAGATACGCAGTATTTT. Protein: CASSHKQGLRTDTQYF.

J is TRBJ2-7 and V is TRBV2, with TRBD1 identical over 9 bases. In germline, CDR1 is SNHLY, CDR2 FYNNEI. This CDR3 is 15 amino acids long. V was pared by 7 bases and J by 1 base, with 8 bases of the junction left unmatched. The CDR3 loop is CASTGPGTGSYEQYF. The CDR3 coding sequence is TGTGCCAGCACCGGGCCCGGGACAGGGTCCTACGAGCAGTACTTC.

V is TRBV4-1 and J is TRBJ1-3; no definite D call. V was cut by 3 bases and J by 0 bases, with 21 bases left in between. The CDR3 covers 19 residues. Germline lookup yields CDR1 MGHRA and CDR2 YSYEKL. The CDR3 DNA follows: TGCGCCAGCAGCCAGAGTAGACCGAAATTACAGCGCTCTGGAAACACCATATATTTT. Residues: CASSQSRPKLQRSGNTIYF.

This chain connects TRBV13 to TRBJ1-5; TRBD1 aligns across 7 bases. V was pared by 6 bases and J by 3 bases, with 5 bases of the junction left unmatched. The germline V gene has CDR1 PRHDT and CDR2 FYEKMQ (reference sequence). The CDR3 runs 14 residues. CDR3 DNA sequence: TGTGCCAGCAGGTGGACAGGAGACAATCAGCCCCAGCATTTT. This codes for CASRWTGDNQPQHF.

The gene calls are TRBV20-1 and TRBJ2-7; D unresolved. The CDR3 length is 12 residues. CDR1 and CDR2 (germline): DFQATT, SNEGSKA (reference sequence). V lost 3 bases and J 3 bases, leaving 9 bases between the germline ends. CDR3 loop: CSASFWSYEQYF. The CDR3 coding sequence is TGCAGTGCTAGTTTTTGGAGCTACGAGCAGTACTTC.